A single sample gave rise to the 15 T cell receptor beta chains below, sequenced in a study of sequential checkpoint blockade in melanoma. Noted treatment: randomized to nivolumab then ipilimumab (arm A) or the reverse (arm B). TCRdb's table, derived via immunoSEQ multiplex PCR, lists solely in-frame clones and lacks some. The sample carries about 21,000 clones, around 80% recorded once. Sequencing was performed on CD8+ T cells sorted from blood (inferred from file names), taken from a patient given nivolumab and ipilimumab in sequence. The receptors shown here come from a human donor with melanoma.

This rearrangement joins TRBV19 to TRBJ1-4; D is uncertain. Trimming stripped 4 bases from V and 4 bases from J, with 13 bases between. The CDR3 length is 15 residues. CDR1 is LNHDA, CDR2 SQIVND, per germline (reference sequence). Here the CDR3 reads CASSTAGLVNEKLFF. The CDR3 DNA reads TGTGCCAGTAGTACCGCTGGACTCGTTAATGAAAAACTGTTTTTT.

This rearrangement joins TRBV6-6 to TRBJ2-1; D not certain. V was clipped by 2 bases and J by 2 bases, with 7 bases between them. Germline V gene data show CDR1 as MNHNY and CDR2 as SVGAGI (reference sequence). The CDR3 has 14 residues. The CDR3, as DNA: TGTGCCAGCAGTTACCCAGATGCCTACAATGAGCAGTTCTTC. It yields the protein CASSYPDAYNEQFF.

The CDR3 DNA follows: TGTGCCAGCAGCCCGGGACTTAGCGCCTACGAGCAGTACTTC. It is translated as CASSPGLSAYEQYF. The chain recombines TRBV5-6 with TRBJ2-7; maybe TRBD2 (6 bases). The germline gives CDR1 SGHDT, CDR2 YYEEEE. Trimming removed 4 bases from V and 2 bases from J, with 13 bases in between. The CDR3 contains 14 residues.

Only a few counts were recorded for this clone. The chain has TRBV9 and TRBJ2-2, with TRBD1 matching 8 bases. V shed 4 bases, J shed 6 bases, and the junction held 11 bases outside the gene matches. The CDR3 contains 16 residues. Germline V gene data show CDR1 as SGDLS and CDR2 as YYNGEE. For the CDR3, the DNA is TGTGCCAGCAGCTTTGGACAGGGACAACTTGCCGGGGAGCTGTTTTTT. Encoded protein: CASSFGQGQLAGELFF.

The chain employs TRBV28 and TRBJ2-2; 8 bases fit TRBD1. Germline values: CDR1 MDHEN, CDR2 SYDVKM. V gave up 7 bases and J gave up 7 bases; unmatched junction bases: 17. The CDR3 is 17 amino acids. CDR3 protein: CASIGPFAGGRSGELFF. The CDR3 DNA reads TGTGCCAGCATAGGGCCCTTTGCAGGGGGCAGGAGCGGGGAGCTGTTTTTT.

The chain has TRBV7-9 and TRBJ2-1; D uncertain. Trimming cost V 2 bases and J 4 bases, with 6 bases left between them. The CDR3 covers 13 residues. Germline CDR1 SEHNR, CDR2 FQNEAQ (reference sequence). CDR3 amino acids: CASSLSLYNEQFF. In DNA, the CDR3 is TGTGCCAGCAGCTTAAGCCTTTACAATGAGCAGTTCTTC. The variable domain in full, completed from reference TRBV7-9 and TRBJ2-1, reads DTGVSQNPRHKITKRGQNVTFRCDPISEHNRLYWYRQTLGQGPEFLTYFQNEAQLEKSRLLSDRFSAERPKGSFSTLEIQRTEQGDSAMYLCASSLSLYNEQFFGPGTRLTVL.

The J gene is TRBJ2-7, the V gene TRBV28; 9 bases are a match to TRBD2. Germline-derived CDR1 and CDR2 are MDHEN and SYDVKM. The CDR3 spans 15 residues. The V segment lost 6 bases and the J segment 3 bases; nucleotides outside the gene matches: 9. The CDR3 DNA reads as TGTGCCAGCAGGGCCCCGGGACTAGCCATCTACGAGCAGTACTTC. Translating it yields CASRAPGLAIYEQYF.

This chain links TRBV11-2 with TRBJ1-5; D is undetermined. CDR3 size: 14 residues. Between the trimmed V and J ends, which lost 0 bases and 6 bases, there was a span of 9 bases. CDR1 and CDR2 (germline): SGHAT, FQNNGV. As DNA, the CDR3 is TGTGCCAGCAGCTTAGACGCAGGTAGTCAGCCCCAGCATTTT. As protein: CASSLDAGSQPQHF.

The genes are TRBV10-3 and TRBJ2-5, with D possibly being TRBD2 (5 bases). Per germline, CDR1 ENHRY and CDR2 SYGVKD. Trimming left V 6 bases short and J 3 bases short, with 14 bases between. This CDR3 region has 14 residues. CDR3 sequence (DNA): TGTGCCATCAGGAACATGGGAGTGAAAGAGACCCAGTACTTC. The encoded protein is CAIRNMGVKETQYF.

The genes are TRBV4-1 and TRBJ1-1; TRBD1 might be the D (5 bases). The germline gives CDR1 MGHRA, CDR2 YSYEKL. The V end was cut by 1 base, the J end by 6 bases, with 18 bases between. The CDR3 runs to 16 residues. The DNA of the CDR3 is TGCGCCAGCAGCCAAGTCCTCCAGGGTTATGGCGCTGAAGCTTTCTTT. Translation: CASSQVLQGYGAEAFF.

This chain links TRBV19 with TRBJ2-2; D call uncertain. The V gene's germline CDR1 is LNHDA and CDR2 SQIVND (reference sequence). The CDR3 covers 15 residues. Trimming left V 3 bases short and J 1 base short, with 9 bases between. The CDR3 coding sequence is TGTGCCAGTAGTATCAACCTCGGGAACACCGGGGAGCTGTTTTTT. This sequence encodes CASSINLGNTGELFF.

The rearrangement uses TRBV27 and TRBJ1-1; D not certain. The length of the CDR3 is 13 residues. The germline V gene has CDR1 MNHEY and CDR2 SMNVEV (reference sequence). V gave up 2 bases and J gave up 1 base, with 5 bases separating them. DNA for the CDR3: TGTGCCAGCAGTTTAGGGAGGAACACTGAAGCTTTCTTT. It codes for CASSLGRNTEAFF.

The chain uses TRBV11-1 and TRBJ2-1; 9 bases match TRBD2. The CDR3 runs to 19 residues. CDR1 is SGHAT and CDR2 is FQDESV in the germline V gene (reference sequence). Germline trimming cut 5 bases from V and 0 bases from J; bases unmatched to any gene: 14. This chain's CDR3 is CASSPIEVWREGSYNEQFF. The CDR3 DNA reads TGTGCCAGCAGCCCAATTGAAGTCTGGCGGGAGGGCTCCTACAATGAGCAGTTCTTC.

This clone was counted once. This sequence joins TRBV28 and TRBJ2-7; D is perhaps TRBD2 (6 bases). The germline gives CDR1 MDHEN, CDR2 SYDVKM. The CDR3 spans 14 residues. Trimming shortened V by 11 bases and J by 1 base, and 18 bases separated the two germline ends. Here the CDR3 reads CAATLRDSSYEQYF. In DNA form, the CDR3 reads TGTGCCGCTACCCTCCGGGACTCATCCTACGAGCAGTACTTC.

The gene calls are TRBV27 and TRBJ2-1; D perhaps matches TRBD1 (6 bases). Germline loops: CDR1 MNHEY, CDR2 SMNVEV (reference sequence). V was shortened by 7 bases and J by 7 bases, with 11 bases between the two germline ends. This CDR3 is built from 12 residues. The CDR3 nucleotides are TGTGCCAGCATCACACAGGGTAATGAGCAGTTCTTC. Translated: CASITQGNEQFF.